This TCR beta chain was found in a study of identical twins. Turning to this clonotype: The antigen is not known.

Study-wide points: Cord blood beta clonotypes that were abundant carried fewer insertions, and memory repertoires showed no such trend.

The authors used template switching to add a universal primer site and gave cDNA unique molecular identifiers. MiXCR, run by TCRdb on the 5' RACE reads, gives a single entry per CDR3 protein. The sample lists 500,000 or so distinct CDR3 sequences; less than 25% were seen once. The same data also went into a second study, on T cells expressing NK-cell markers. As that report states: Seropositivity for HCMV was found in most of the eight sequenced donors, with one seronegative. The share of CD8+ T cells held by dominant NKG2C+ clonotypes was about 1.0-8% in about six donors.

The sequence was obtained from a woman between 18 and 30 years old in good health. Sequenced input: CD4+ T cells sorted from blood.

The CDR3 region has the DNA TGTGCCAGCAGTTACCCGATCGGACAGGGGGCAACCGGCGAGCAGTACTTC. This codes for CASSYPIGQGATGEQYF. The genes are TRBV6-5 and TRBJ2-7; 11 bases fit TRBD1. The CDR3 has 17 amino acids. Germline assignment: CDR1 MNHEY and CDR2 SVGAGI. V shed 2 bases, J shed 6 bases, and the junction held 12 bases outside the gene matches.